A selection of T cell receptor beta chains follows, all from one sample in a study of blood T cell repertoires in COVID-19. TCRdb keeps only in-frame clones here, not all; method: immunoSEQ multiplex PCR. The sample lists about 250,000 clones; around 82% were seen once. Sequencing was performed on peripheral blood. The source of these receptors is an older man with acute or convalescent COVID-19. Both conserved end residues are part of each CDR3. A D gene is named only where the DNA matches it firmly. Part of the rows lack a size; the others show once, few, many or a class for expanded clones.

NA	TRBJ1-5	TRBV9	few	TGTGCCAGCCTGGCGCCCCAGCATTTT	CASLAPQHF
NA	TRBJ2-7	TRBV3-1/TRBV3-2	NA	TGTGCCAGCAGCCAAGTACCGGGGGCCTACGAGCAGTACTTC	CASSQVPGAYEQYF
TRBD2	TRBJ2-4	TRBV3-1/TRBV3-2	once	TGTGCCAGCAGTCGACTAGCGGGAGACATTCAGTACTTC	CASSRLAGDIQYF
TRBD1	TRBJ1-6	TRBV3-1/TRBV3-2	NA	TGTGCCAGCAGCCAGGGACAGCTATTACCCCTCCACTTT	CASSQGQLLPLHF
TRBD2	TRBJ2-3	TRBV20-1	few	TGCAGTGCTAGTATGGCTAGCGGGGGCCGCACAGATACGCAGTATTTT	CSASMASGGRTDTQYF
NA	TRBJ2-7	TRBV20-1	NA	TGCAGTGCTAGTGAGGCACAGTCTTTCTCCTACGAGCAGTACTTC	CSASEAQSFSYEQYF
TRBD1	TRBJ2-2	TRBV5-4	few	TGTGCCAGCAGCTCATACAGGGGCACTAACACCGGGGAGCTGTTTTTT	CASSSYRGTNTGELFF
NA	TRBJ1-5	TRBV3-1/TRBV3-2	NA	TGTGCCAGCAGCCCCGGCCCGGGGGGCAATCAGCCCCAGCATTTT	CASSPGPGGNQPQHF
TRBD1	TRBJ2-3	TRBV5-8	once	TGTGCCAGCCCAACTCCGGGACAGGCCCAGCGGACAGATACGCAGTATTTT	CASPTPGQAQRTDTQYF
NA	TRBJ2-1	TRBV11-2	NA	TGTGCCAGCAGTTCCCGACAGGGAGGCTCCTACAATGAGCAGTTCTTC	CASSSRQGGSYNEQFF
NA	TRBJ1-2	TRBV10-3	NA	TGTGCCATCAGTGCATTGGGAGACTATGGCTACACCTTC	CAISALGDYGYTF
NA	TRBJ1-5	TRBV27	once	TGTGCCAGCAGTCAAACTACATCTCAGCCCCAGCATTTT	CASSQTTSQPQHF
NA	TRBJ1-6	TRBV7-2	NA	TGTGCCAGCAGCATACAGGAGTCAGTCAATTCACCCCTCCACTTT	CASSIQESVNSPLHF
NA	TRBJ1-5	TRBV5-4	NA	TGTGCCAGCAGCTTGGAACAGAAACGTCGCAATCAGCCCCAGCATTTT	CASSLEQKRRNQPQHF
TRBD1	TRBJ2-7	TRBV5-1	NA	TGCGCCAGCAGCTTGCTCGGGCAGGGGGTAGGGTACGAGCAGTACTTC	CASSLLGQGVGYEQYF
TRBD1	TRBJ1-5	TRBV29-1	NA	TGCAGCGTTGAAGAAACAGGGGCTCTAGCCCAGCATTTT	CSVEETGALAQHF
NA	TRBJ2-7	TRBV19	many	TGTGCCAGTAGTATAGGGGCGGGACCCTACGAGCAGTACTTC	CASSIGAGPYEQYF
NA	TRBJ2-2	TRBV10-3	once	TGTGCCATCAGTGGAGGAACCGGGGAGCTGTTTTTT	CAISGGTGELFF
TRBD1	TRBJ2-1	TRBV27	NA	TGTGCCAGCAGTCCCCAGGGACAGCTAGCCTACAATGAGCAGTTCTTC	CASSPQGQLAYNEQFF
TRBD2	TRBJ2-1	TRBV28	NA	TGTGCCAGCAGTCCCCTAGCGGGGGGAATGAGAAATGAGCAGTTCTTC	CASSPLAGGMRNEQFF
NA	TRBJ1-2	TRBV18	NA	TGTGCCAGCTCACTCCCCCAGGCGGGCACGGGCTACACCTTC	CASSLPQAGTGYTF
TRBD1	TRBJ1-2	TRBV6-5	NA	TGTGCCAGCAGTTATTTGACAGGGGAGGGCTACACCTTC	CASSYLTGEGYTF
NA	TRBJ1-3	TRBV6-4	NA	TGTGCCAGCAGACCCCTCCATCCCTTCTGGGCAAACTCTGGAAACACCATATATTTT	CASRPLHPFWANSGNTIYF
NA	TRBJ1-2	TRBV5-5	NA	TGTGCCAGCAGCTTGGTTTTCATCCCCGGGGGATTCTATGGCTACACCTTC	CASSLVFIPGGFYGYTF
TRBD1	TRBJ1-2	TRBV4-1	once	TGCGCCAGCAGCCGACCGGGACAGCGGTATGGCTACACCTTC	CASSRPGQRYGYTF
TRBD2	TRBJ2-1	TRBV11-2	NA	TGTGCCAGCAATGTCGGCCGGGGGGGGCCCTACAATGAGCAGTTCTTC	CASNVGRGGPYNEQFF
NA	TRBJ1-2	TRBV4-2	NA	TGTGCCAGCAGCCAAGAGTTAGGAGGAGCCTATGGCTACACCTTC	CASSQELGGAYGYTF
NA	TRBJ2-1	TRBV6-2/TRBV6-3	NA	TGTGCCAGCAGTTGGGTCAGGGTAATATTTAGTGAGCAGTTCTTC	CASSWVRVIFSEQFF
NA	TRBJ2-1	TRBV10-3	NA	TGTGCCATCAGTGAGTCCATGGGGGGCTCCTACAATGAGCAGTTCTTC	CAISESMGGSYNEQFF
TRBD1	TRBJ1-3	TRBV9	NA	TGTGCCAGCAGCGACAGGGGCAGCTCTGGAAACACCATATATTTT	CASSDRGSSGNTIYF
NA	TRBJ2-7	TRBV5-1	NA	TGCGCCAGCAGCTTGGGACAGACCAGCTCCTACGAGCAGTACTTC	CASSLGQTSSYEQYF
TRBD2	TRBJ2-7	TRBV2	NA	TGTGCCAGCAGTAGACTAGCGGGGGAGGCCTACGAGCAGTACTTC	CASSRLAGEAYEQYF
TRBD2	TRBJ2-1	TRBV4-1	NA	TGCGCCAGCAGCCAAGGGAGCGGGAGGCACAATGAGCAGTTCTTC	CASSQGSGRHNEQFF
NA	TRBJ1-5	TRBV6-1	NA	TGTGCCAGCAGTGAAGGGTCCCAGGTGATGGGCCAGCCCCAGCATTTT	CASSEGSQVMGQPQHF
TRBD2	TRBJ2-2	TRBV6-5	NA	TGTGCCAGCAGACTAGCGGGGTCCGGGGAGCTGTTTTTT	CASRLAGSGELFF
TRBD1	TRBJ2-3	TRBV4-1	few	TGCGCCAGCAGTCTGTCCGGACAGGGGGCGAACACAGATACGCAGTATTTT	CASSLSGQGANTDTQYF
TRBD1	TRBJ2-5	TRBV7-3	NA	TGTGCCAGCAGCTCCGGACAGGGGAGAGGGGAGACCCAGTACTTC	CASSSGQGRGETQYF
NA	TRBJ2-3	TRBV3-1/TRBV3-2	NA	TGTGCCAGCAGCCAAGGGGCAAGACCTAGCACAGATACGCAGTATTTT	CASSQGARPSTDTQYF
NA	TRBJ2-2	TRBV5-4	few	TGTGCCAGCAGCTTGGCCCCGGGGACCGGGGAGCTGTTTTTT	CASSLAPGTGELFF
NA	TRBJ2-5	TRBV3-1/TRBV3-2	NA	TGTGCCAGCAGCCAGCGGGGGCGACAAGAGACCCAGTACTTC	CASSQRGRQETQYF
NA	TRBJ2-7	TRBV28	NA	TGTGCCAGCAGTTTTGGAGCCTACGAGCAGTACTTC	CASSFGAYEQYF
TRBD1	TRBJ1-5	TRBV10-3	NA	TGTGCCATCAGTTTGGGACAGGGTAATGGCAATCAGCCCCAGCATTTT	CAISLGQGNGNQPQHF
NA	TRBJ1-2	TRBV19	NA	TGTGCCAGTAGGAAACAGGGTTATAACTATGGCTACACCTTC	CASRKQGYNYGYTF
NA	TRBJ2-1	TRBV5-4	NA	TGTGCCAGCAGCTTACGTCTCCGGAGCGTAACGTTGAATGAGCAGTTCTTC	CASSLRLRSVTLNEQFF
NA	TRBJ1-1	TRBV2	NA	TGTGCCAGCTTAAGCCTCAGGGGTGGCACTGAAGCTTTCTTT	CASLSLRGGTEAFF
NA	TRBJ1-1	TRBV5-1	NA	TGCGCCAGCAGCTCCTATACGCCAATGAACACTGAAGCTTTCTTT	CASSSYTPMNTEAFF
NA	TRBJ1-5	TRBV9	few	TGTGCCAGCAGCGTAGGGGGGGATAGCAATCAGCCCCAGCATTTT	CASSVGGDSNQPQHF
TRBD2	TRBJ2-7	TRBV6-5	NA	TGTGCCAGCAGTTATTCCGGACTAGCGGGAGAAAAATGGGACTTC	CASSYSGLAGEKWDF
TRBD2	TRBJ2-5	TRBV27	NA	TGTGCCAGCAGACTAGCGGGAGGTAGAGAGACCCAGTACTTC	CASRLAGGRETQYF
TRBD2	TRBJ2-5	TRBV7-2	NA	TGTGCCAGCAGCTTAGATGTCCTAGCGGGGGGGCAAGAGACCCAGTACTTC	CASSLDVLAGGQETQYF